Shown below are 7 T cell receptor beta chains from a single sample sequenced in a study of blood T cells in healthy people across ages. It was with a sample-barcoded 5' primer and a J-beta primer mix that a second PCR of roughly 7 to 12 cycles was run. TCRdb processed the 5' RACE reads anew with MiXCR; each CDR3 protein has one entry. The sample carries 1,800,000 or so distinct CDR3 sequences, roughly two fifths recorded once. Sample: blood. These receptors were collected from a human donor in good health.

The gene calls are TRBV7-9 and TRBJ2-1, with 8 bases matching TRBD2. V shed 0 bases, J shed 7 bases, and the junction held 5 bases outside the gene matches. This CDR3 region has 15 residues. The germline gives CDR1 SEHNR, CDR2 FQNEAQ (reference sequence). Written as DNA, the CDR3 is TGTGCCAGCAGCTTAGCTAGCGGGGAGTCTAATGAGCAGTTCTTC. Translating it yields CASSLASGESNEQFF.

In its sample, this clonotype was seen once. The chain uses TRBV28 and TRBJ2-1; D is uncertain. The CDR3 has 12 amino acids. Trimming removed 3 bases from V and 10 bases from J, with 10 bases in between. CDR1 is MDHEN, CDR2 SYDVKM, per germline. CDR3 in amino acids: CASSFRSREQFF. In DNA form, the CDR3 reads TGTGCCAGCAGTTTTCGTTCGCGGGAGCAGTTCTTC.

This clonotype appeared a few times. The gene calls are TRBV12-3 or TRBV12-4 and TRBJ2-3, with TRBD1 as a possible D gene (5 bases). This CDR3 contains 15 residues. V was pared by 0 bases and J by 4 bases, with 11 bases between. CDR3 DNA: TGTGCCAGCAGTTTAGCAGGGGCGTATGCAGATACGCAGTATTTT. It translates to CASSLAGAYADTQYF.

This clonotype was observed a handful of times. The chain has TRBV21-1 and TRBJ2-1. TRBV21-1 is a recognized pseudogene. The CDR3 has 14 residues. The CDR3 sequence: CASSKENMLDEQFF. The DNA of the CDR3 is TGTGCCAGCAGCAAGGAAAATATGCTCGATGAGCAGTTCTTC.

V gene TRBV9 combines with J gene TRBJ2-1; D gene unclear. Per germline, CDR1 SGDLS and CDR2 YYNGEE. The CDR3 length is 12 residues. V was pared by 4 bases and J by 10 bases, with 12 bases between. The CDR3 DNA sequence: TGTGCCAGCAGCCCACCCAGTTGGGAGCAGTTCTTC. Protein: CASSPPSWEQFF. Variable domain in full (rest from reference TRBV9 and TRBJ2-1): DSGVTQTPKHLITATGQRVTLRCSPRSGDLSVYWYQQSLDQGLQFLIQYYNGEERAKGNILERFSAQQFPDLHSELNLSSLELGDSALYFCASSPPSWEQFFGPGTRLTVL.

This clonotype was seen more than once but under ten times. The chain links TRBV7-2 to TRBJ2-4, with TRBD1 matching 9 bases. The assigned J gene may be wrong: the sequence end matches TRBJ2-7 better. The CDR3 is 14 amino acids. CDR1 is SGHTA and CDR2 is FQGNSA in the germline V gene. The CDR3: CASRRDRDYYEQYF. The CDR3 DNA reads TGTGCCAGCAGAAGGGACAGGGACTACTACGAGCAGTACTTC.

The chain recombines TRBV7-9 with TRBJ1-1, with D maybe TRBD1 (6 bases). Germline loops: CDR1 SEHNR, CDR2 FQNEAQ (reference sequence). The CDR3 spans 15 residues. V gave up 5 bases and J gave up 4 bases, with 17 bases separating them. CDR3 region: CASSPDGGLGTEAFF. For the CDR3, the DNA is TGTGCCAGCAGCCCTGACGGGGGGCTCGGCACTGAAGCTTTCTTT.